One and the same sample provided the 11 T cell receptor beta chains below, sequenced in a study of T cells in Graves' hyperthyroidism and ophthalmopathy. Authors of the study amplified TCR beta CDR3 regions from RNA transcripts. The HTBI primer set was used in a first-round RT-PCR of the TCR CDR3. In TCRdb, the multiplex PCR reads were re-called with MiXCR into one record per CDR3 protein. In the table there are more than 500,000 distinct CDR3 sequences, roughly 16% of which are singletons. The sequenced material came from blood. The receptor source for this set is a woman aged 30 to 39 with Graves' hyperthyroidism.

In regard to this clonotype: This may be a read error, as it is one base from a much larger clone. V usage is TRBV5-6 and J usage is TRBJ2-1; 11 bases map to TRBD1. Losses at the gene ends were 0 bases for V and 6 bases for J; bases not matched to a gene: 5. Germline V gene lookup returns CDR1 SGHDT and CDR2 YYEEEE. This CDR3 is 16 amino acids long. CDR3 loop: CASSLAGTGGFNEQFF. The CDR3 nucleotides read TGTGCCAGCAGCTTGGCGGGGACAGGGGGGTTCAATGAGCAGTTCTTC.

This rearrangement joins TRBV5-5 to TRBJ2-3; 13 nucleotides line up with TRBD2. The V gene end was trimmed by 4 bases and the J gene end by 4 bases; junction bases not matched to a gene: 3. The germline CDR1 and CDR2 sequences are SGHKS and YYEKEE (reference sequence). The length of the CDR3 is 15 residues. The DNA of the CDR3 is TGTGCCAGCAGCCAACTAGCGGGAGGGTCAGATACGCAGTATTTT. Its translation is CASSQLAGGSDTQYF.

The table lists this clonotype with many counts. The CDR3 DNA follows: TGCAGTGCTAGGGAGACAGGGGGACTAGCGGTTCTCTTCCAAGAGACCCAGTACTTC. It is translated as CSARETGGLAVLFQETQYF. The rearrangement joins TRBV20-1 to TRBJ2-5; 11 bases line up with TRBD2. V was pared by 3 bases and J by 1 base, with 16 bases of the junction left unmatched. The CDR3 loop spans 19 amino acids. Germline assignment: CDR1 DFQATT and CDR2 SNEGSKA (reference sequence).

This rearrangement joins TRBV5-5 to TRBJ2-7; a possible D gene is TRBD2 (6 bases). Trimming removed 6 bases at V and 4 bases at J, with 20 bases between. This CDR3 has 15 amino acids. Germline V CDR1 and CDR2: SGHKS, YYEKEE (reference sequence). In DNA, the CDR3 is TGTGCCAGCAACCCTTTGGGGGAAGGAGGGTACGAGCAGTACTTC. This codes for CASNPLGEGGYEQYF.

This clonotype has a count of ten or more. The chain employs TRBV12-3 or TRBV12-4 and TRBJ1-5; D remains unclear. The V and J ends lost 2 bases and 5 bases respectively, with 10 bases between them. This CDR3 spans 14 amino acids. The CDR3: CASSLRTADQPQHF. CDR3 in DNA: TGTGCCAGCAGTTTAAGAACGGCGGATCAGCCCCAGCATTTT.

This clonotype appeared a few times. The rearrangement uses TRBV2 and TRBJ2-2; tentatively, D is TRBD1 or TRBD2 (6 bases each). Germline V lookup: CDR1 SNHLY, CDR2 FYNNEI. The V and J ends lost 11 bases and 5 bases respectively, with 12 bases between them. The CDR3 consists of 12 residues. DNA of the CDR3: TGTGCCTCCAGGAGGGGGACCGGGGAGCTGTTTTTT. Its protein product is CASRRGTGELFF.

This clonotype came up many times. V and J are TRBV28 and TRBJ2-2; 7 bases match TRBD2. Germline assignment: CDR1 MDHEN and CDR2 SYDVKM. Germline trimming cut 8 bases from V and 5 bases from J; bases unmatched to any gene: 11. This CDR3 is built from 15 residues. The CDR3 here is CASSPGGSRTGELFF. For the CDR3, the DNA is TGTGCCAGCTCCCCGGGCGGGAGTCGGACCGGGGAGCTGTTTTTT.

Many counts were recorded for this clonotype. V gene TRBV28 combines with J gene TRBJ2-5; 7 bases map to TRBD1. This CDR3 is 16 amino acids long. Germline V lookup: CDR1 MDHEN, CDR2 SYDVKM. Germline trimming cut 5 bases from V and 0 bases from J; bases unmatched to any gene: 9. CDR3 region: CASSPNSRGYQETQYF. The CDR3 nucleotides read TGTGCCAGCAGTCCCAATTCCAGGGGGTACCAAGAGACCCAGTACTTC.

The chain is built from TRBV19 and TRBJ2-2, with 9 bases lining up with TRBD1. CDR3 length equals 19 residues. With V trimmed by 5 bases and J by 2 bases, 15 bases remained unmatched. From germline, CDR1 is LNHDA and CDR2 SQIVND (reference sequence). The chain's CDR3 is CASSSWGTGSVENTGELFF. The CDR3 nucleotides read TGTGCCAGTAGTTCCTGGGGGACAGGGAGCGTTGAAAACACCGGGGAGCTGTTTTTT. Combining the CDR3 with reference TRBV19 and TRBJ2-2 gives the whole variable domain DGGITQSPKYLFRKEGQNVTLSCEQNLNHDAMYWYRQDPGQGLRLIYYSQIVNDFQKGDIAEGYSVSREKKESFPLTVTSAQKNPTAFYLCASSSWGTGSVENTGELFFGEGSRLTVL.

CDR3 loop: CSATVPVSQGANQPQHF. The CDR3 DNA reads as TGCAGTGCTACTGTCCCAGTTTCCCAGGGGGCGAATCAGCCCCAGCATTTT. The chain combines TRBV20-1 with TRBJ1-5, with 8 positions matching TRBD1. V lost 4 bases to trimming and J lost 4 bases; unmatched junction nucleotides: 15. The CDR3 length is 17 residues. The germline V gene has CDR1 DFQATT and CDR2 SNEGSKA (reference sequence).

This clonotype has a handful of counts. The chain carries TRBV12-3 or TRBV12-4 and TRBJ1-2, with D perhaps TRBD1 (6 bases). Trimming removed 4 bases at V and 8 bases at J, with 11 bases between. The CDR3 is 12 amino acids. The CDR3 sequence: CASSSGTWGYTF. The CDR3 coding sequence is TGTGCCAGCAGTTCAGGGACATGGGGCTACACCTTC.